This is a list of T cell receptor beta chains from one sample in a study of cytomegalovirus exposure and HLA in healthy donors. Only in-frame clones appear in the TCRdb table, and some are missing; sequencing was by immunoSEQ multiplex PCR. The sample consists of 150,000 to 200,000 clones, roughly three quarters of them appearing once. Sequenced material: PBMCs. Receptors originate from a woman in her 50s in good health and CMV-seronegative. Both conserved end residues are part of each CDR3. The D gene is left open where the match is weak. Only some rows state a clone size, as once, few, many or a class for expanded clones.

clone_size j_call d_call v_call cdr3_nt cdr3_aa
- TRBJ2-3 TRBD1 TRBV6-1 TGTGCCAGCAGTCCGACAGGGTCGGGGACAGATACGCAGTATTTT CASSPTGSGTDTQYF
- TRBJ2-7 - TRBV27 TGTGCCAGCAGTTTTCACAGGGGGGGCTACGAGCAGTACTTC CASSFHRGGYEQYF
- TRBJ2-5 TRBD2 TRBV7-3 TGTGCCAGCAGCCTCGGCGCGGGAGTGGGGGAGACCCAGTACTTC CASSLGAGVGETQYF
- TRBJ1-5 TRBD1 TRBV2 TGTGCCAGCAGTGAGGGACAGCTAAATCAGCCCCAGCATTTT CASSEGQLNQPQHF
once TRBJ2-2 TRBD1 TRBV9 TGTGCCAGCAGCGTAGACAGGGGGCGTACCGGGGAGCTGTTTTTT CASSVDRGRTGELFF
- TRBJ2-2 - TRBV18 TGTGCCAGCTCACCACGAACTCTAGAGACCGGGGAGCTGTTTTTT CASSPRTLETGELFF
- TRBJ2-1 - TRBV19 TGTGCCAGTAGTCTAAGACTAGACCACAATGAGCAGTTCTTC CASSLRLDHNEQFF
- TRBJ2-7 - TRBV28 TGTGCCAGCACTCAGCGGCCCCCCTACGAGCAGTACTTC CASTQRPPYEQYF
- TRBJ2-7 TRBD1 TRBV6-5 TGTGCCAGCAGCCGGACGGGACAGGGCTCCTACGAGCAGTACTTC CASSRTGQGSYEQYF
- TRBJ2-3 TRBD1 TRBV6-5 TGTGCCAGCAGTTACGGGACAGGGGTAGGCACAGATACGCAGTATTTT CASSYGTGVGTDTQYF
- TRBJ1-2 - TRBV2 TGTGCCAGCAGTGTAAGGGCGGGGGTTGGCTACACCTTC CASSVRAGVGYTF
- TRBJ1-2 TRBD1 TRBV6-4 TGTGCCAGCAGTGAACAACAGGGGGCCGGCTATGGCTACACCTTC CASSEQQGAGYGYTF
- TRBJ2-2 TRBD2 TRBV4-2 TGTGCCAGCAGCTCGTCCGGGACTAGCGGGAGTGTAACCGGGGAGCTGTTTTTT CASSSSGTSGSVTGELFF
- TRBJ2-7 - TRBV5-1 TGCGCCAGCAGCTTGGTTGCCTCCGGCGAGCAGTACTTC CASSLVASGEQYF
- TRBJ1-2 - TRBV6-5 TGTGCCAGCAGTCGGCAGGGTGACTATGGCTACACCTTC CASSRQGDYGYTF
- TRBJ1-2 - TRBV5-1 TGCGCCAGCAGCTTGCCCGGGGCTAACTATGGCTACACCTTC CASSLPGANYGYTF
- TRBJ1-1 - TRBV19 TGTGCCAGTAGTATCTTAGCTGGCACTGAAGCTTTCTTT CASSILAGTEAFF
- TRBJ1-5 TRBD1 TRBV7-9 TGTGCCAGCAGTCACAGGGGAGAGCCCCAGCATTTT CASSHRGEPQHF
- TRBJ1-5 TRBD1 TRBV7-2 TGTGCCAGCAGCGCAGCTGCCCTAACAGGGGGAGGGCCCCAGCATTTT CASSAAALTGGGPQHF
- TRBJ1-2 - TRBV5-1 TGCGCCAGCAGCCTCGACGGAGACTATGGCTACACCTTC CASSLDGDYGYTF
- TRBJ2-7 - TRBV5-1 TGCGCCAGCAGCTTGGACTACCCCAGAAGCGAGCAGTACTTC CASSLDYPRSEQYF
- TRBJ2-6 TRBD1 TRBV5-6 TGTGCCAGCACCAGGGGGCAAAGCTCTGGGGCCAACGTCCTGACTTTC CASTRGQSSGANVLTF
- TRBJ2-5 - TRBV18 TGTGCCAGCTCACCACCGAGGCTTACCCAGTACTTC CASSPPRLTQYF
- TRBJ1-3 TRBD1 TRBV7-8 TGTGCCAGCAGCTTAGCCGGGACAGAGGCTTCGGTGGGAAACACCATATATTTT CASSLAGTEASVGNTIYF
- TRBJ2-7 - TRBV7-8 TGTGCCAGCAGCTTAGCCAGGGCCGGCTACGAGCAGTACTTC CASSLARAGYEQYF
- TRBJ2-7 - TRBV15 TGTGCCACCAGCAGAGAAACTGGAGTAAGCTCCTACGAGCAGTACTTC CATSRETGVSSYEQYF
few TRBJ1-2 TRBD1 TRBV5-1 TGCGCCAGCAGCCCTGAGGGACAGGGGAGCTATGGCTACACCTTC CASSPEGQGSYGYTF
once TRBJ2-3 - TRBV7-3 TGTGCCAGCAGCTTATCGAAGGGGGTGAGCACAGATACGCAGTATTTT CASSLSKGVSTDTQYF
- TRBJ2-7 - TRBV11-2 TGTGCCAGCAGCATCTCCCCAGGGGCAGCCTACGAGCAGTACTTC CASSISPGAAYEQYF
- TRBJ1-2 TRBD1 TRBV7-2 TGTGCCAGCAGCTTAGCCGGACAGGAAGCCTATGGCTACACCTTC CASSLAGQEAYGYTF
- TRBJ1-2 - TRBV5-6 TGTGCCAGCAGCTCCCTAGACAGCTACCCCTATGGCTACACCTTC CASSSLDSYPYGYTF
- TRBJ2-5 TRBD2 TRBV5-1 TGCGCCAGCAGCTTGGGAGGTCTAGCGGGAGGAGAGACCCAGTACTTC CASSLGGLAGGETQYF
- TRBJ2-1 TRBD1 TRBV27 TGTGCCAGCAGTACCCCGGGACAGGGGATCAATGAGCAGTTCTTC CASSTPGQGINEQFF
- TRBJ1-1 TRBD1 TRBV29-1 TGCAGCGGATCCGGGACAGGGGGTACTGAAGCTTTCTTT CSGSGTGGTEAFF
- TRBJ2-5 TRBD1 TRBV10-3 TGTGCCATCAGGGGGGACAGGGAGCAAGAGACCCAGTACTTC CAIRGDREQETQYF
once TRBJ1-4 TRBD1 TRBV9 TGTGCCAGCAGCGTAGATCAGGGGGCAGTGGGAAAACTGTTTTTT CASSVDQGAVGKLFF
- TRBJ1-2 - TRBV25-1 TGTGCCAGCAGTGAAGGAGCCCGGGGCTACACCTTC CASSEGARGYTF
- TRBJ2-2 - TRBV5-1 TGCGCCAGCAGCTACCCCCAGGGCGGGGAGCTGTTTTTT CASSYPQGGELFF
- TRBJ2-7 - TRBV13 TGTGCCAGCAGCTTAGGCAGGAACGAGCAGTACTTC CASSLGRNEQYF
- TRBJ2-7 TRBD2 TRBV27 TGTGCCAGCAGTGTAGCGGGGGGGCCGATCTACGAGCAGTACTTC CASSVAGGPIYEQYF
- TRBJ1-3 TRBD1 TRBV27 TGTGCCAGCAGCCTCAGGGGGCCCGGAAACACCATATATTTT CASSLRGPGNTIYF
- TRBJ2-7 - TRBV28 TGTGCCAGCAGCCGCCCTGCCGTCAGGGACTACGAGCAGTACTTC CASSRPAVRDYEQYF
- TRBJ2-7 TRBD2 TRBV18 TGTGCCAGCTCACCTAGCGGGAGTAAACACGAGCAGTACTTC CASSPSGSKHEQYF
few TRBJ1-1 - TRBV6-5 TGTGCCAGCAGCTTAGCGGTTGGGGGAACAGAAGCTTTCTTT CASSLAVGGTEAFF
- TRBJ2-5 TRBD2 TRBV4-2 TGTGCCAGCAGCCAAGAAGGTGGACTAGCGGGGGGACAAGAGACCCAGTACTTC CASSQEGGLAGGQETQYF
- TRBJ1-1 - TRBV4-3 TGCGCCAGCAGCGAACAGTTGAACACTGAAGCTTTCTTT CASSEQLNTEAFF
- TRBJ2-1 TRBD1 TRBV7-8 TGTGCCAGCAGCTCTCGACAGGGGGCCTACAATGAGCAGTTCTTC CASSSRQGAYNEQFF
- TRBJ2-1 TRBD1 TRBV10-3 TGTGCCATCAGTGCCGTCGGTGGGGACAGTTCATACAATGAGCAGTTCTTC CAISAVGGDSSYNEQFF
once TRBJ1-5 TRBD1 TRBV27 TGTGCCAGCAGTTCAAACAGGGGTAGTCAGCCCCAGCATTTT CASSSNRGSQPQHF
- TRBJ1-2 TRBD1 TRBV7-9 TGTGCCAGCAGCTTAATTGGACAGGACTTCGGCTACACCTTC CASSLIGQDFGYTF
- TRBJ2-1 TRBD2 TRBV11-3 TGTGCCAGCAGCTTGATCGCGGGGGGTAGCGGTGAGCAGTTCTTC CASSLIAGGSGEQFF
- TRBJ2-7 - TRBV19 TGTGCCAGTAGTATATCTCGGAGGCCCAACGAGCAGTACTTC CASSISRRPNEQYF
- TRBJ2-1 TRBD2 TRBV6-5 TGTGCCAGCAGTCCCGGGACTAGAGGCTACAATGAGCAGTTCTTC CASSPGTRGYNEQFF
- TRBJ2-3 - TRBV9 TGTGCCAGCAGCGTAAACGGAGATACGCAGTATTTT CASSVNGDTQYF
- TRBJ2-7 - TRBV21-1 TGTGCCAGCAGCAAAGCGCAAACTAGTTGGGAGCAGTACTTC CASSKAQTSWEQYF
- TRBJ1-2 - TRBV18 TGTGCCAGCTCACTAGACAGCGACTATGGCTACACCTTC CASSLDSDYGYTF
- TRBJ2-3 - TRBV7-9 TGTGCCAGCAGACCCGGGGAGGCAGATACGCAGTATTTT CASRPGEADTQYF